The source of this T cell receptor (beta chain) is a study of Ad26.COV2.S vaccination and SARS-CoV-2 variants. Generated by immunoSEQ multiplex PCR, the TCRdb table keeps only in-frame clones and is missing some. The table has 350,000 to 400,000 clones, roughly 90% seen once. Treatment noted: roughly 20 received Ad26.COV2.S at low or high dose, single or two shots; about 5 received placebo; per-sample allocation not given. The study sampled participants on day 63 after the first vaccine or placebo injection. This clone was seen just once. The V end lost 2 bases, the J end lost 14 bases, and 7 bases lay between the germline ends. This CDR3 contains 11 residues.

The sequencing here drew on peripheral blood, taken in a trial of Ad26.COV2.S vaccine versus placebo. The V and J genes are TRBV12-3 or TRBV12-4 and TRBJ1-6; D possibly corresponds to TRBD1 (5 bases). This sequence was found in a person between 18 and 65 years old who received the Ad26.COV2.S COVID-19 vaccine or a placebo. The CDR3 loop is CASSLMGALHF. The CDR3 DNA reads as TGTGCCAGCAGTTTAATGGGGGCCCTCCACTTT.